This T cell receptor (beta chain) was captured by sequencing in a study of T cells after yellow fever vaccination. This clonotype was detected only once. Its antigen remains unknown. This CDR3 has 13 amino acids. V trimming: 8 bases; J trimming: 7 bases; junction bases outside the gene matches: 5. Germline V lookup: CDR1 ENHRY, CDR2 SYGVKD. Notes on the study in general: Reappearing after the booster were most of the clones from primary vaccination (around 96% CD4, approximately 86% CD8). A weaker but faster secondary response was observed, peaking on day 5 versus 15.

A process of 5'RACE template switching, which added a universal primer site and UMIs, was used to make TCR cDNA. One entry per CDR3 protein, called by TCRdb with MiXCR from the 5' RACE reads. This sample has more than 350,000 distinct CDR3 sequences, with approximately 10% found just once. This rearrangement joins TRBV10-3 to TRBJ2-2; 9 bases line up with TRBD1. The clonotype comes from a man between 18 and 35 years old who received the YFV17D yellow fever vaccine. Sequenced material: PBMCs, taken on the day of the first yellow fever vaccination. CDR3 bases: TGTGCCATCCGGGACAGGGTCGGCGGGGAGCTGTTTTTT. This encodes CAIRDRVGGELFF.